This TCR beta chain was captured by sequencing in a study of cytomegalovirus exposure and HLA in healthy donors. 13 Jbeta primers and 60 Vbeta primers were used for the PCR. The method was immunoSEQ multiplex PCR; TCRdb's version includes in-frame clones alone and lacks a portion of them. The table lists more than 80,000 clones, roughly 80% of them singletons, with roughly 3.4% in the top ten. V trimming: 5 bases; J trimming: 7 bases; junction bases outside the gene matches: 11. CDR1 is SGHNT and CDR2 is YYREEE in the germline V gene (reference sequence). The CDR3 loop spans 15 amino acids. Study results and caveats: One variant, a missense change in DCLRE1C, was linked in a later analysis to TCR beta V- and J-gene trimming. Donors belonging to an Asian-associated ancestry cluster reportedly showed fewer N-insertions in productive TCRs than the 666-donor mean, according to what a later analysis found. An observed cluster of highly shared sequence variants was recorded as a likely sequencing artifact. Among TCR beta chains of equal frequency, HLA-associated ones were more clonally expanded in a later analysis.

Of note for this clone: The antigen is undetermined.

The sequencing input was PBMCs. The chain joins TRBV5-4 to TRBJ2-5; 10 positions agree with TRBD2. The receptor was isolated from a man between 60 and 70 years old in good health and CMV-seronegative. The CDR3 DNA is TGTGCCAGCAGTCCCGGGACTAGCGCCTCCCGGACCCAGTACTTC. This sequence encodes CASSPGTSASRTQYF.